This TCR beta chain came from a study of human T cells and chemical hapten exposure. In its sample, this clonotype was seen many times. Antigen unknown. The study's library attached unique molecular identifiers to single cDNA molecules. Using its own MiXCR run on the RACE reads, TCRdb lists one record per CDR3 protein. This table has about 98,000 distinct CDR3 sequences, approximately 10% appearing once. General study findings and limits: Positive correlation was observed between PT1 expanded TCR counts and patch test score.

The V gene's germline CDR1 is SGDLS and CDR2 YYNGEE. CDR3 length: 15 residues. Losses at the gene ends were 4 bases for V and 7 bases for J; bases not matched to a gene: 9. The time point here: pre-sensitization, week 0. Treatment denoted: therapeutic diphenylcyclopropenone sensitization with weekly scalp DPC. Participating donors were patients with alopecia, aged 18 to 70 years, considered appropriate candidates for DPC. The receptor's source is a woman aged 60-75 years with alopecia areata. Some clones in this sample may be carry-over from other donors' samples. The sequencing here drew on whole blood, taken in connection with sensitization to the hapten diphenylcyclopropenone (DPC). This rearrangement joins TRBV9 to TRBJ2-7, with 12 nucleotides matching TRBD1. The CDR3: CASSPQGGQGAEQYF. As DNA, the CDR3 is TGTGCCAGCAGCCCCCAGGGGGGACAGGGGGCGGAGCAGTACTTC.